A selection of T cell receptor beta chains follows, all from one sample in a study of cytomegalovirus exposure and HLA in healthy donors. Only in-frame clones appear in the TCRdb table, and some are missing; sequencing was by immunoSEQ multiplex PCR. Among 95,000 to 100,000 clones, 76% were seen once, and the ten largest hold about 2%. The sequenced sample consisted of PBMCs. These receptors were collected from a middle-aged man in good health and CMV-seronegative. Both conserved end residues are part of each CDR3. A D gene is named only where the DNA matches it firmly. The size field is filled for only some rows; it gives once, few, many or a size class.

clone size,J gene,V gene,D gene,CDR3 DNA,CDR3 protein
.,TRBJ2-3,TRBV10-1,TRBD2,TGCGCCAGCAGCAAACTAGCGGGAGCGCCAGATACGCAGTATTTT,CASSKLAGAPDTQYF
.,TRBJ2-5,TRBV5-1,.,TGCGCCAGCAGCTCTCCAGGGGCAGGGGAGACCCAGTACTTC,CASSSPGAGETQYF
.,TRBJ2-5,TRBV15,TRBD2,TGTGCCACCAGCAGAGGGCTCGGGGCGGGAGGAGAGACCCAGTACTTC,CATSRGLGAGGETQYF
.,TRBJ2-3,TRBV6-6,.,TGTGCCAGCACTTTATCGAGGGCCGAAGATACGCAGTATTTT,CASTLSRAEDTQYF
.,TRBJ2-1,TRBV6-6,TRBD2,TGTGCCAGCAGGCCCGGGACTAGCGGGAACTATGAGCAGTTCTTC,CASRPGTSGNYEQFF
.,TRBJ1-1,TRBV28,.,TGTGCCAGCAGTTTTCCCCGCTTAGGGAGCACTGAAGCTTTCTTT,CASSFPRLGSTEAFF
.,TRBJ1-2,TRBV15,TRBD1,TGTGCCACCAGCAGAGATCGGGACAGTGGTAGGGGCTACACCTTC,CATSRDRDSGRGYTF
.,TRBJ1-5,TRBV19,.,TGTGCCAGTAGTATGACGGGAGGCAGCAATCAGCCCCAGCATTTT,CASSMTGGSNQPQHF
.,TRBJ1-2,TRBV29-1,TRBD1,TGCAGCGTTCCCGGACAGGGGCGGACTAACTATGGCTACACCTTC,CSVPGQGRTNYGYTF
.,TRBJ2-5,TRBV7-9,.,TGTGCCAGCAGCCCAGCGGAGACCCAGTACTTC,CASSPAETQYF
.,TRBJ2-5,TRBV4-2,.,TGTGCCAGCAGCTCCCTTGGCGCCCTCCGGGGGGAGACCCAGTACTTC,CASSSLGALRGETQYF
.,TRBJ1-6,TRBV27,TRBD1,TGTGCCAGCAGTCCCCAGATACAGGGGACGAATTCACCCCTCCACTTT,CASSPQIQGTNSPLHF
.,TRBJ2-4,TRBV27,.,TGTGCCAGCTTTCTCAGACAATATGGAAACATTCAGTACTTC,CASFLRQYGNIQYF
few,TRBJ2-3,TRBV9,.,TGTGCCAGCAGCTTTAGCCAAGCGGAGACAGATACGCAGTATTTT,CASSFSQAETDTQYF
.,TRBJ2-1,TRBV2,TRBD2,TGTGCCAGCAGGGCGGGACTAGCGGGAGCCGGCAATGAGCAGTTCTTC,CASRAGLAGAGNEQFF
.,TRBJ1-2,TRBV27,TRBD1,TGTGCCAGCAGTTCCGGGACAGTCCCATATGGCTACACCTTC,CASSSGTVPYGYTF
.,TRBJ2-7,TRBV5-1,.,TGCGCCAGCAGCTTGGCTCGGACTTACGAGCAGTACTTC,CASSLARTYEQYF
few,TRBJ2-7,TRBV11-2,.,TGTGCCAGCAGCTATCGTCCCGGGACATCTACGGCCCATTACGAGCAGTACTTC,CASSYRPGTSTAHYEQYF
.,TRBJ2-1,TRBV5-1,TRBD1,TGCGCCAGCAGCTCGGTGGGACAGAGCTCCTACAATGAGCAGTTCTTC,CASSSVGQSSYNEQFF
once,TRBJ2-5,TRBV15,.,TGTGCCACCAGCGTAAACAGGGATTCGGAGACCCAGTACTTC,CATSVNRDSETQYF
.,TRBJ1-1,TRBV6-5,.,TGTGCCAGCAGTTACGGGCAGGGGCTCGCGGCTTTCTTT,CASSYGQGLAAFF
.,TRBJ2-5,TRBV7-2,TRBD2,TGTGCCAGCAGCTTAGTGGGAGGGTCTGTGGAGACCCAGTACTTC,CASSLVGGSVETQYF
.,TRBJ2-3,TRBV7-2,.,TGTGCCAGCAGCTTAGATATGGAGGATACGCAGTATTTT,CASSLDMEDTQYF
.,TRBJ2-3,TRBV6-4,TRBD2,TGTGCCAGCAGTGAGGTGCCGGGGGGGCAGGATACGCAGTATTTT,CASSEVPGGQDTQYF
.,TRBJ1-5,TRBV30,.,TGTGCCTGGAGTGCCCGTAGGACAAATAGCAATCAGCCCCAGCATTTT,CAWSARRTNSNQPQHF
few,TRBJ2-7,TRBV6-6,TRBD2,TGTGCCAGCCGAGTGGCGGGAGAGTACGAGCAGTACTTC,CASRVAGEYEQYF